The count of the clone carrying this T cell receptor beta chain is one. Measured with immunoSEQ multiplex PCR; TCRdb has only the in-frame clones, and not every one. This sample yields approximately 270,000 clones, of which 80% to 85% are seen a single time; 15% to 19% belongs to the top ten. CDR3 length: 19 amino acids. The ends lost 0 bases at V and 1 base at J; junction bases unmatched: 11. Germline CDR1 MNHNS, CDR2 SASEGT. The sample originates from a study of blood T cell repertoires in COVID-19. Turning to the study itself: Acute-phase and convalescent COVID-19 samples originated in the United States, Italy and Spain.

The Seattle patients joined while their infection was active and were tracked longitudinally afterward. The sequenced sample was peripheral blood. The chain recombines TRBV6-1 with TRBJ2-3; 9 bases map to TRBD2. This clonotype was obtained from a person aged 65 to 85 with COVID-19, enrolled during active disease. The CDR3 DNA reads as TGTGCCAGCAGTGAAGCAGGGGGTTTAGCGGGAGTCCGCACAGATACGCAGTATTTT. Translating gives CASSEAGGLAGVRTDTQYF.